This T cell receptor beta chain was sequenced in a study of blood T cell repertoires in COVID-19. As for the study in general: Sources were T cells, B-cell-depleted T cells, or PBMCs; the material itself was cDNA or gDNA.

Assay: immunoSEQ multiplex PCR; the TCRdb copy retains only in-frame clones and omits some. Of 140,000 or so clones listed, more than 75% are singletons. CDR1 is MNHEY and CDR2 is SMNVEV in the germline V gene (reference sequence). The germline V and J ends were trimmed by 8 bases and 6 bases, with 12 bases remaining between them. This CDR3 has 12 amino acids. The TCR sequence derives from a human donor with acute or convalescent COVID-19. The donor label of this sample is uncertain. The gene calls are TRBV27 and TRBJ2-3, with D unresolved. The sample was peripheral blood. CDR3 nucleotides: TGTGCCAGCCGGAACCAAGCGGATACGCAGTATTTT. Protein product: CASRNQADTQYF.